Below, 26 T cell receptor beta chains from the same sample are listed, as sequenced in a study of T cells after yellow fever vaccination. TCRdb re-analysed the 5' RACE reads in MiXCR, keeping a single row per CDR3 protein. Among approximately 550,000 distinct CDR3 sequences, about 19% were seen once, and the ten largest hold 14%. Sequenced here: PBMCs, sampled 15 days after the yellow fever booster vaccination. The origin of the receptors is a man aged 25 to 40 who received the YFV17D yellow fever vaccine.

The V call is TRBV7-2, the J call TRBJ2-7; 8 bases agree with TRBD1. Per germline, CDR1 SGHTA and CDR2 FQGNSA. This CDR3 is built from 14 residues. V dropped 5 bases and J dropped 11; count of bases not matched to a gene: 14. The CDR3 DNA follows: TGTGCCAGCAGCACCATTGGGACCTGGACAGGGAAGTACTTC. Translation: CASSTIGTWTGKYF.

This sequence joins TRBV11-2 and TRBJ2-3; TRBD2 aligns across 15 bases. V was pared by 2 bases and J by 3 bases, with 6 bases of the junction left unmatched. CDR3 length: 18 residues. Germline CDR1 reads SGHAT; CDR2 reads FQNNGV. CDR3 loop: CASSLRPGLAGGTDTQYF. CDR3 bases: TGTGCCAGCAGCTTAAGGCCAGGACTAGCGGGAGGGACAGATACGCAGTATTTT.

This clonotype was detected a few times. In DNA, the CDR3 is TGTGCCAGCAGTTTAGGAGGACAGCTAAGTTCTGGGGCCAACGTCCTGACTTTC. Its protein is CASSLGGQLSSGANVLTF. The chain combines TRBV12-3 or TRBV12-4 with TRBJ2-6, with a weak D call TRBD1 (6 bases). Trimming stripped 1 base from V and 1 base from J, with 14 bases between. The CDR3 is made up of 18 amino acids.

This chain joins TRBV11-2 and TRBJ2-5; 9 bases line up with TRBD2. Unmatched junction bases numbered 17, after V lost 4 bases and J lost 5 bases. The CDR3 runs 18 residues. Per the germline V gene, CDR1 is SGHAT and CDR2 is FQNNGV. CDR3 loop: CASSSRGVASGISETQYF. The DNA of the CDR3 is TGTGCCAGCAGCTCTAGGGGTGTTGCTAGCGGGATTAGTGAGACCCAGTACTTC.

There are a few counts of this clonotype. The chain employs TRBV7-9 and TRBJ2-2, with D unresolved. The CDR3 contains 14 residues. V shed 7 bases and J shed 2 bases, with 11 bases lying between them. The germline V gene has CDR1 SEHNR and CDR2 FQNEAQ (reference sequence). The CDR3 coding sequence is TGTGCCAGCAACGTAGGAGTTAACACCGGGGAGCTGTTTTTT. Translating gives CASNVGVNTGELFF.

The chain carries TRBV4-2 and TRBJ2-5; 11 bases line up with TRBD2. Germline trimming cut 4 bases from V and 7 bases from J; bases unmatched to any gene: 8. The V gene's germline CDR1 is LGHNA and CDR2 YNFKEQ. The CDR3 spans 15 residues. The CDR3 protein is CASSLGTSGRGTQYF. The CDR3 DNA reads TGTGCCAGCAGCCTCGGGACTAGCGGACGAGGGACCCAGTACTTC.

CDR3 sequence: CASSPQGKTQYF. The DNA for the CDR3 is TGTGCCAGCAGCCCCCAGGGAAAGACCCAGTACTTC. V gene TRBV7-2 combines with J gene TRBJ2-5, with D perhaps matching TRBD1 (5 bases). CDR3 size: 12 residues. Trimming took off 5 bases at V and 6 bases at J, with 10 bases between the two ends. CDR1 and CDR2 from the germline V gene are SGHTA and FQGNSA.

CDR3 amino acids: CASRLKAGQLRYEQYF. Written as DNA, the CDR3 is TGTGCCAGCCGCTTAAAGGCAGGGCAGTTACGCTACGAGCAGTACTTC. This rearrangement joins TRBV27 to TRBJ2-7; TRBD1 might be the D (5 bases). Trimming removed 8 bases at V and 3 bases at J, with 23 bases between. Looked up from germline, CDR1 is MNHEY and CDR2 is SMNVEV (reference sequence). CDR3 size: 16 residues.

This clonotype has only a few counts. The chain joins TRBV6-2 or TRBV6-3 to TRBJ2-7; either TRBD1 or TRBD2 may supply D (5 bases each). V lost 2 bases and J lost 3, with 17 bases in between. The CDR3 length is 16 residues. The germline V gene encodes CDR1 MNHEY and CDR2 SVGEGT. In nucleotides, the CDR3 is TGTGCCAGCAGTTACGGCCGGATGGGACCGCTCTACGAGCAGTACTTC. Encoded protein: CASSYGRMGPLYEQYF.

This clonotype was observed a handful of times. The genes are TRBV20-1 and TRBJ2-3, with no clear D. With 6 bases removed from V and 3 bases from J, the gap between germline ends came to 7 bases. From germline, CDR1 is DFQATT and CDR2 SNEGSKA (reference sequence). CDR3 length: 11 amino acids. The CDR3 DNA reads as TGCAGTGCCCTTGGTACAGATACGCAGTATTTT. The encoded protein is CSALGTDTQYF.

The V gene is TRBV12-3 or TRBV12-4, the J gene TRBJ2-5, with TRBD2 matching over 8 bases. This CDR3 contains 16 residues. Losses at the gene ends were 3 bases for V and 4 bases for J; bases not matched to a gene: 10. CDR3 nucleotide sequence: TGTGCCAGCAGTTTCTCACCGGGAGGGCCGGGAGAGACCCAGTACTTC. The encoded protein is CASSFSPGGPGETQYF.

This chain connects TRBV12-3 or TRBV12-4 to TRBJ2-2; 9 bases match TRBD2. Germline trimming cut 4 bases from V and 7 bases from J; bases unmatched to any gene: 10. This CDR3 contains 16 residues. CDR3 nucleotide sequence: TGTGCCAGCAGTTGGGGGCGGGAGGGGAGGAACGGGGAGCTGTTTTTT. Amino acid sequence: CASSWGREGRNGELFF.

With respect to this clonotype: The germline gene is not matched at one end of the junction; a read error may be the cause. This chain links TRBV4-3 with TRBJ2-7, with 9 bases fitting TRBD2. Germline CDR1 LGHNA, CDR2 YSLEER. The length of the CDR3 is 15 residues. In DNA form, the CDR3 reads TGCGCCAGCAGAGAAGGACTAGCGTTTTCCTACGAGCTGTACTTC. Translated: CASREGLAFSYELYF.

The chain carries TRBV6-1 and TRBJ2-7, with 7 bases lining up with TRBD1. Germline V gives CDR1 MNHNS, CDR2 SASEGT. The CDR3 spans 15 residues. With V trimmed by 5 bases and J by 6 bases, 13 bases remained unmatched. CDR3: CASSPTFQGDPEQYF. The CDR3 DNA reads TGTGCCAGCAGTCCGACCTTCCAGGGGGATCCCGAGCAGTACTTC.

The V call is TRBV7-2, the J call TRBJ2-1; D unresolved. This CDR3 region has 17 residues. V was clipped by 2 bases and J by 0 bases, with 14 bases between them. Germline CDR1 SGHTA, CDR2 FQGNSA. CDR3 amino acids: CASSLLGASSSYNEQFF. The DNA for the CDR3 is TGTGCCAGCAGCTTACTTGGAGCCTCCTCCTCCTACAATGAGCAGTTCTTC.

This rearrangement joins TRBV4-2 to TRBJ2-7; D perhaps matches TRBD1 (6 bases). Germline CDR1 and CDR2: LGHNA and YNFKEQ. Trimming shortened V by 1 base and J by 4 bases, and 14 bases separated the two germline ends. The CDR3 loop spans 15 amino acids. Here the CDR3 DNA reads TGTGCCAGCAGCCAAGTACAGGGAAGACAATACGAGCAGTACTTC. It yields the protein CASSQVQGRQYEQYF.

This clonotype was recorded many times. The chain carries TRBV5-1 and TRBJ2-3; D is undetermined. CDR3 length equals 14 residues. Trimming removed 0 bases at V and 4 bases at J, with 9 bases between. Per germline, CDR1 SGHRS and CDR2 YFSETQ. The CDR3 region is CASSLVSSSDTQYF. Here the CDR3 DNA reads TGCGCCAGCAGCTTGGTATCGTCTTCAGATACGCAGTATTTT. The full variable domain, rest sourced from reference TRBV5-1 and TRBJ2-3, is KAGVTQTPRYLIKTRGQQVTLSCSPISGHRSVSWYQQTPGQGLQFLFEYFSETQRNKGNFPGRFSGRQFSNSRSEMNVSTLELGDSALYLCASSLVSSSDTQYFGPGTRLTVL.

The rearrangement joins TRBV20-1 to TRBJ2-7; 8 bases agree with TRBD1. CDR3 length equals 12 residues. V dropped 3 bases and J dropped 6; count of bases not matched to a gene: 4. Germline lookup yields CDR1 DFQATT and CDR2 SNEGSKA (reference sequence). CDR3 region: CSASGQGREQYF. The CDR3, as DNA: TGCAGTGCTAGCGGACAGGGCCGCGAGCAGTACTTC.

The V and J genes are TRBV12-3 or TRBV12-4 and TRBJ2-1; 8 bases map to TRBD2. The CDR3 length is 13 residues. V trimming: 3 bases; J trimming: 9 bases; junction bases outside the gene matches: 4. CDR3: CASSLSGGIEQFF. The DNA of the CDR3 is TGTGCCAGCAGTTTGTCGGGGGGGATTGAGCAGTTCTTC.

The rearrangement uses TRBV9 and TRBJ2-3; 8 bases align to TRBD1. This CDR3 is built from 14 residues. Germline V gene sequence: CDR1 SGDLS, CDR2 YYNGEE. V was clipped by 6 bases and J by 2 bases; unmatched bases: 5. This CDR3 is CASNPTGDTDTQYF. The CDR3 bases are TGTGCCAGCAATCCGACAGGGGACACAGATACGCAGTATTTT. The whole variable domain, filled in from reference TRBV9 and TRBJ2-3, reads DSGVTQTPKHLITATGQRVTLRCSPRSGDLSVYWYQQSLDQGLQFLIQYYNGEERAKGNILERFSAQQFPDLHSELNLSSLELGDSALYFCASNPTGDTDTQYFGPGTRLTVL.

This clonotype was seen a handful of times. The chain carries TRBV4-2 and TRBJ1-1; no firm D call. Between the trimmed V and J ends, which lost 0 bases and 6 bases, there was a span of 14 bases. This CDR3 has 15 amino acids. Germline V lookup: CDR1 LGHNA, CDR2 YNFKEQ. This CDR3 is CASSQETYLGSEAFF. The CDR3 coding sequence is TGTGCCAGCAGCCAAGAGACATACTTGGGCTCTGAAGCTTTCTTT.

The chain joins TRBV18 to TRBJ2-3; a weak D match, TRBD2 (5 bases). V lost 4 bases to trimming and J lost 3 bases, with 23 bases between them. CDR3 length: 18 residues. In germline, CDR1 is KGHSH, CDR2 LQKENI. The CDR3 coding sequence is TGTGCCAGCTCACACAACGCCCAGCCTAAGTGGAGGACAGATACGCAGTATTTT. Translated: CASSHNAQPKWRTDTQYF.

The gene calls are TRBV24-1 and TRBJ2-7; 7 bases align to TRBD2. V was pared by 4 bases and J by 2 bases, with 13 bases of the junction left unmatched. Germline-derived CDR1 and CDR2 are KGHDR and SFDVKD. This CDR3 has 17 residues. The CDR3 DNA sequence: TGTGCCACCAGTGAATTGGTCGGGGACTACCAAACCTACGAGCAGTACTTC. This translates into CATSELVGDYQTYEQYF.

This clonotype was detected ten times or more. V usage is TRBV6-2 or TRBV6-3 and J usage is TRBJ1-2; D is undetermined. The germline CDR1 and CDR2 sequences are MNHEY and SVGEGT. Trimming removed 6 bases from V and 3 bases from J, with 8 bases in between. The CDR3 is made up of 12 amino acids. CDR3: CASRQLYYGYTF. The CDR3 DNA reads TGTGCCAGCAGACAGCTTTACTATGGCTACACCTTC.

This clonotype was recorded once. The J gene is TRBJ2-3, the V gene TRBV12-3 or TRBV12-4; D call uncertain. Trimming took off 5 bases at V and 12 bases at J, with 12 bases between the two ends. The CDR3 runs to 11 residues. The CDR3 loop is CASSTYVTQYF. CDR3 bases: TGTGCCAGCAGTACCTATGTAACACAGTATTTT.

The genes are TRBV24-1 and TRBJ1-2, with 8 bases lining up with TRBD1. Germline V lookup: CDR1 KGHDR, CDR2 SFDVKD. With V trimmed by 3 bases and J by 5 bases, 4 bases remained unmatched. This CDR3 has 14 residues. CDR3 DNA: TGTGCCACCAGTGATCAGGGGGCTTGGTATGGCTACACCTTC. This codes for CATSDQGAWYGYTF.